Listed here is a single T cell receptor (beta chain). Its target is unknown. This entry is derived from a study of cytomegalovirus exposure and HLA in healthy donors. Overall study: A preliminary data release comprised 80 million to 95 million unique TCRs obtained from HLA-typed donors. Overall study findings and caveats: As was reported, the HLA-A and HLA-B alleles of most subjects were accurately predicted from TCR beta sequences. As a later analysis revealed, the rate of TCR association differed by HLA locus, with DRB1 most and HLA-C fewest. Serostatus for CMV was the only available immune exposure information.

After removal of 6 bases from V and 4 bases from J, the junction contained 7 bases not matched to a gene. The germline gives CDR1 SQVTM, CDR2 ANQGSEA. This CDR3 has 14 amino acids. The PCR had 60 Vbeta and 13 Jbeta primers. The data were produced by immunoSEQ multiplex PCR, yet TCRdb's version contains in-frame clones alone and is incomplete. The sample contains 150,000 or so clones, around 74% of which appear only once. The receptor's source is a man aged 18 to 30 in good health and CMV-seronegative. The sequencing sample was made of PBMCs. The chain joins TRBV29-1 to TRBJ1-3, with 9 bases aligning to TRBD1. The CDR3 region is CSVVGQGVGNTIYF. Here the CDR3 DNA reads TGCAGCGTGGTGGGACAGGGAGTAGGAAACACCATATATTTT.